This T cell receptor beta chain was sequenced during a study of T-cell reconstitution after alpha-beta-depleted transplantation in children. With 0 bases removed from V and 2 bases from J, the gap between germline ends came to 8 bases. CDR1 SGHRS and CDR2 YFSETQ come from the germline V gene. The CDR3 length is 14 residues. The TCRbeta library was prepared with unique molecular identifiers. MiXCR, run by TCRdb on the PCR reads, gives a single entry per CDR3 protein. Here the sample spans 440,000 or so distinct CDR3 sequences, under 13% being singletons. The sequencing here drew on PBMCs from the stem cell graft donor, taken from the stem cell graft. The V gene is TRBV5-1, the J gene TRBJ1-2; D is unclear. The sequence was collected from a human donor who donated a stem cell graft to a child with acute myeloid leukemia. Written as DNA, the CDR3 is TGCGCCAGCAGCTTGGTTCCGGAAAACTATGGCTACACCTTC. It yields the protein CASSLVPENYGYTF.